One sample yielded the 5 T cell receptor beta chains listed below, sequenced in a study of identifying expanded T cells in peripheral blood. The method was immunoSEQ multiplex PCR; TCRdb's version includes in-frame clones alone and lacks a portion of them. The sample shows about 80,000 clones, roughly 84% of them seen only once. Material for sequencing was blood. These receptors all come from a person aged 18-70 years in good health.

This chain uses TRBV27 with TRBJ1-1; D is ambiguous. The ends were cut back, 10 bases at V and 0 bases at J, with 9 bases in the middle. The CDR3 is 12 amino acids. CDR1 and CDR2 (germline): MNHEY, SMNVEV (reference sequence). The CDR3 reads CATRHLNTEAFF. The CDR3 nucleotides read TGTGCCACCAGACACCTGAACACTGAAGCTTTCTTT.

The V gene is TRBV7-2, the J gene TRBJ2-3, with D maybe TRBD1 (5 bases). The CDR3 is 12 amino acids. V was pared by 2 bases and J by 5 bases, with 5 bases between. Looked up from germline, CDR1 is SGHTA and CDR2 is FQGNSA. CDR3 protein: CASSLQGDTQYF. CDR3 nucleotide sequence: TGTGCCAGCAGCTTACAGGGAGATACGCAGTATTTT.

V usage is TRBV18 and J usage is TRBJ2-1; 7 nucleotides agree with TRBD2. The germline CDR1 and CDR2 sequences are KGHSH and LQKENI. The CDR3 is 16 amino acids. The ends lost 3 bases at V and 2 bases at J; junction bases unmatched: 7. CDR3 in DNA: TGTGCCAGCTCACCTTGGGCTAGCGGTACCTACAATGAGCAGTTCTTC. This encodes CASSPWASGTYNEQFF.

V is TRBV28 and J is TRBJ1-5, with D possibly matching TRBD1 (6 bases). Germline V gene lookup returns CDR1 MDHEN and CDR2 SYDVKM. The V end was cut by 4 bases, the J end by 6 bases, with 16 bases between. There are 15 residues in the CDR3. CDR3 protein: CASSSTGLGRQPQHF. The DNA for the CDR3 is TGTGCCAGCAGTTCCACAGGGTTAGGCCGTCAGCCCCAGCATTTT.

This sequence joins TRBV5-1 and TRBJ1-1, with 7 bases that match TRBD1. Looked up from germline, CDR1 is SGHRS and CDR2 is YFSETQ. Trimming removed 4 bases from V and 2 bases from J; junction bases left unmatched: 8. CDR3 length: 15 amino acids. The CDR3 loop is CASSQFQGGNTEAFF. CDR3 DNA: TGCGCCAGCAGCCAATTTCAGGGGGGAAACACTGAAGCTTTCTTT.